Shown below are 18 T cell receptor beta chains from a single sample sequenced in a study of blood T cell repertoires in COVID-19. Repertoires were generated with immunoSEQ multiplex PCR, while TCRdb's copy carries only in-frame clones and drops some. The sample includes around 250,000 clones, roughly 87% of them seen just once. Sequenced material: peripheral blood. The receptors come from a woman in her forties who had recovered from COVID-19.

The rearrangement uses TRBV18 and TRBJ1-1; the D is unclear. Germline assignment: CDR1 KGHSH and CDR2 LQKENI. The CDR3 runs 15 residues. With 2 bases removed from V and 8 bases from J, the gap between germline ends came to 18 bases. CDR3 protein: CASSPGGPTYSEAFF. CDR3 nucleotide sequence: TGTGCCAGCTCACCAGGCGGCCCAACCTACTCCGAAGCTTTCTTT.

This chain uses TRBV11-3 with TRBJ2-3, with 7 bases matching TRBD2. V dropped 8 bases and J dropped 14; count of bases not matched to a gene: 13. From germline, CDR1 is SGHNT and CDR2 YENEEA. CDR3 length: 12 amino acids. DNA of the CDR3: TGTGCCAGCTCTCGGGGGGAGCGGGTTAGGTATTTT. Amino acids: CASSRGERVRYF.

CDR3 protein: CASSLSGKAYEQYV. The DNA of the CDR3 is TGTGCCAGCAGCTTGTCAGGGAAAGCCTACGAGCAGTACGTC. The V call is TRBV5-5, the J call TRBJ2-7; perhaps TRBD1 as D (5 bases). The CDR3 runs to 14 residues. V dropped 1 base and J dropped 2 bases, with 10 bases sitting between them. From germline, CDR1 is SGHKS and CDR2 YYEKEE (reference sequence).

This chain's CDR3 is CASSLSEGTEAFF. In DNA form, the CDR3 reads TGTGCCAGCAGCTTATCAGAGGGCACTGAAGCTTTCTTT. The chain has TRBV11-3 and TRBJ1-1; D is uncertain. The CDR3 sequence is 13 residues long. V was pared by 2 bases and J by 4 bases, with 8 bases between. Germline values: CDR1 SGHNT, CDR2 YENEEA.

The CDR3 here is CASSPIRGTDYEQYF. The CDR3 DNA sequence: TGTGCCAGCAGCCCAATACGGGGGACTGACTACGAGCAGTACTTC. V is TRBV7-9 and J is TRBJ2-7, with D possibly being TRBD2 (6 bases). The CDR3 extends over 15 amino acids. The germline gives CDR1 SEHNR, CDR2 FQNEAQ (reference sequence). V lost 5 bases to trimming and J lost 3 bases, with 17 bases between them.

This chain connects TRBV7-7 to TRBJ2-5, with 9 positions matching TRBD1. Trimming took 4 bases from V and 5 from J; bases not matched to a gene: 11. The CDR3 is 16 amino acids. Germline-derived CDR1 and CDR2 are SSHAT and FNYEAQ (reference sequence). The CDR3 nucleotides are TGTGCCAGCAGCTCCCTAGGGACAGGGCCGATGGAGACCCAGTACTTC. Translated, it gives CASSSLGTGPMETQYF.

V is TRBV28 and J is TRBJ1-6; TRBD1 matches at 7 bases. CDR3 length: 14 amino acids. Trimming removed 5 bases from V and 5 bases from J; junction bases left unmatched: 3. CDR1 is MDHEN, CDR2 SYDVKM, per germline. CDR3 residues: CASSIGQDNSPLHF. In nucleotides, the CDR3 is TGTGCCAGCAGTATTGGACAGGATAATTCACCCCTCCACTTT. The full variable domain, in which reference TRBV28 and TRBJ1-6 provide the parts outside the CDR3, is DVKVTQSSRYLVKRTGEKVFLECVQDMDHENMFWYRQDPGLGLRLIYFSYDVKMKEKGDIPEGYSVSREKKERFSLILESASTNQTSMYLCASSIGQDNSPLHFGNGTRLTVT.

This clone was counted a single time. The rearrangement joins TRBV28 to TRBJ2-1; the match to TRBD1 covers 10 bases. Per germline, CDR1 MDHEN and CDR2 SYDVKM. The CDR3 spans 17 residues. The J segment lost 8 bases and the V segment lost 6 bases, leaving 16 bases of the junction unmatched. The CDR3 nucleotides are TGTGCCAGCAGCCTAATGACCGGGACAGGGGATCGCGATGAGCAGTTCTTC. Protein product: CASSLMTGTGDRDEQFF.

The chain recombines TRBV19 with TRBJ1-1; D is ambiguous. In germline, CDR1 is LNHDA, CDR2 SQIVND (reference sequence). CDR3 size: 14 residues. V was pared by 0 bases and J by 1 base, with 6 bases between. CDR3 protein: CASSIDLRNTEAFF. CDR3 nucleotide sequence: TGTGCCAGTAGTATAGATCTGAGGAACACTGAAGCTTTCTTT.

This sequence joins TRBV6-5 and TRBJ2-2; 12 bases agree with TRBD1. Germline lookup yields CDR1 MNHEY and CDR2 SVGAGI. V trimming: 4 bases; J trimming: 6 bases; junction bases outside the gene matches: 6. The CDR3 covers 16 residues. The CDR3 protein is CASSFTGTGGSGELFF. The CDR3 DNA reads TGTGCCAGCAGTTTCACCGGGACAGGGGGCTCCGGGGAGCTGTTTTTT.

This clone has a single count. The chain uses TRBV2 and TRBJ2-5; D remains ambiguous. CDR1 and CDR2 from the germline V gene are SNHLY and FYNNEI. The CDR3 totals 10 residues. Trimming cost V 8 bases and J 6 bases, with 7 bases left between them. Written as DNA, the CDR3 is TGTGCCAGCGAGGAAAAGACCCAGTACTTC. The encoded protein is CASEEKTQYF. The full variable domain, its missing parts supplied by reference TRBV2 and TRBJ2-5, is EPEVTQTPSHQVTQMGQEVILRCVPISNHLYFYWYRQILGQKVEFLVSFYNNEISEKSEIFDDQFSVERPDGSNFTLKIRSTKLEDSAMYFCASEEKTQYFGPGTRLLVL.

The genes are TRBV28 and TRBJ2-3; no reliable D call. The germline V gene encodes CDR1 MDHEN and CDR2 SYDVKM. Trimming cost V 11 bases and J 4 bases, with 13 bases left between them. There are 12 residues in the CDR3. The CDR3 DNA follows: TGTGCCCTGGGTAGCCCCCCAGATACGCAGTATTTT. This translates into CALGSPPDTQYF.

The genes are TRBV19 and TRBJ2-5, with D uncertain. V shed 0 bases and J shed 7 bases, with 6 bases lying between them. The germline V gene encodes CDR1 LNHDA and CDR2 SQIVND (reference sequence). The CDR3 covers 12 residues. CDR3 sequence (DNA): TGTGCCAGTAGTATAGATCCCGGGACCCAGTACTTC. Residues: CASSIDPGTQYF.

V usage is TRBV11-2 and J usage is TRBJ2-2; a possible D gene is TRBD2 (6 bases). Looked up from germline, CDR1 is SGHAT and CDR2 is FQNNGV. V gave up 3 bases and J gave up 6 bases, with 20 bases separating them. This CDR3 spans 17 amino acids. The CDR3 DNA sequence: TGTGCCAGCAGCTTCTGGAAAGGGACTTCCGCCGCCGGGGAGCTGTTTTTT. Residues: CASSFWKGTSAAGELFF. The whole variable domain, remainder taken from reference TRBV11-2 and TRBJ2-2, is EAGVAQSPRYKIIEKRQSVAFWCNPISGHATLYWYQQILGQGPKLLIQFQNNGVVDDSQLPKDRFSAERLKGVDSTLKIQPAKLEDSAVYLCASSFWKGTSAAGELFFGEGSRLTVL.

The chain uses TRBV19 and TRBJ1-6; 8 nucleotides agree with TRBD1. Germline V gene lookup returns CDR1 LNHDA and CDR2 SQIVND (reference sequence). The CDR3 length is 13 residues. Unmatched junction bases numbered 5, after V lost 6 bases and J lost 10 bases. The CDR3 region is CASSDRGRSPLHF. CDR3 bases: TGTGCCAGTAGCGACAGGGGAAGGTCACCCCTCCACTTT.

This clone has only one observation. The rearrangement links TRBV7-9 to TRBJ1-4, with D possibly matching TRBD1 (5 bases). Germline CDR1 and CDR2: SEHNR and FQNEAQ (reference sequence). V lost 4 bases and J lost 11, with 17 bases in between. The CDR3 loop spans 14 amino acids. DNA for the CDR3: TGTGCCAGCAGCTCCGGGGGTGAGGGTACCAAACTGTTTTTT. Translated, it gives CASSSGGEGTKLFF.

V is TRBV12-3 or TRBV12-4 and J is TRBJ2-5; D may be TRBD1 (6 bases). The V end lost 5 bases, the J end lost 6 bases, and 10 bases lay between the germline ends. The CDR3 has 12 residues. CDR3 bases: TGTGCCAGCAGTGGACAGTTACAGACCCAGTACTTC. It encodes CASSGQLQTQYF.

This chain links TRBV29-1 with TRBJ2-7; TRBD2 aligns across 12 bases. J lost 5 bases, V lost 7 bases, and 9 bases had no gene match. This CDR3 contains 14 residues. Per germline, CDR1 SQVTM and CDR2 ANQGSEA. This CDR3 reads CSEVLAGGPDEQYV. CDR3 DNA: TGCAGCGAAGTCCTAGCGGGAGGGCCAGACGAGCAGTACGTC.